The 8 T cell receptor beta chains presented below share a single source sample, sequenced in a study of cytotoxic CD8 clonotypes in ibrutinib-treated CLL. Clones were sequenced by immunoSEQ multiplex PCR, and TCRdb holds only the in-frame ones, with some missing. The sample lists 58,000 or so clones, around 52% occurring once. This material consisted of PBMCs, taken after 12 months of ibrutinib treatment. All receptors come from a human donor with chronic lymphocytic leukemia.

This chain joins TRBV5-1 and TRBJ2-3, with 9 bases that match TRBD2. The germline CDR1 and CDR2 sequences are SGHRS and YFSETQ. The CDR3 loop spans 16 amino acids. After removal of 0 bases from V and 2 bases from J, the junction contained 4 bases not matched to a gene. CDR3 sequence: CASSLVGGGATDTQYF. CDR3 DNA: TGCGCCAGCAGCTTGGTCGGCGGGGGGGCCACAGATACGCAGTATTTT.

The CDR3, as DNA: TGTGCCAGCAGCCAAGTCCGGCAGGGGGGGCCGAACACCGGGGAGCTGTTTTTT. Amino acids: CASSQVRQGGPNTGELFF. V gene TRBV4-2 combines with J gene TRBJ2-2; the D gene could be TRBD1 or TRBD2 (7 bases each). V gave up 1 base and J gave up 0 bases, with 15 bases separating them. Germline CDR1 is LGHNA and CDR2 is YNFKEQ. The CDR3 sequence is 18 residues long.

The V call is TRBV30, the J call TRBJ1-2; the D is unclear. The length of the CDR3 is 12 residues. Trimming cost V 5 bases and J 5 bases, with 12 bases left between them. Per germline, CDR1 GTSNPN and CDR2 SVGIG (reference sequence). The CDR3 DNA is TGTGCCTGGGAGGCCCCGAGGTATGGCTACACCTTC. Amino acids: CAWEAPRYGYTF.

This clone turned up a few times. The chain couples TRBV11-1 to TRBJ2-7, with 10 bases matching TRBD1. CDR3 length equals 14 residues. The germline gives CDR1 SGHAT, CDR2 FQDESV (reference sequence). The J segment lost 5 bases and the V segment lost 5 bases, leaving 6 bases of the junction unmatched. DNA of the CDR3: TGTGCCAGCAGCCGAGGGACAGGGGAGGACGAGCAGTACTTC. This translates into CASSRGTGEDEQYF.

The CDR3 loop is CASSTARTIHNEQFF. DNA of the CDR3: TGTGCCAGCAGTACAGCCAGGACTATACACAATGAGCAGTTCTTC. V gene TRBV27 combines with J gene TRBJ2-1, with D possibly TRBD2 on 6 matching bases. The CDR3 sequence is 15 residues long. CDR1 MNHEY and CDR2 SMNVEV come from the germline V gene (reference sequence). Trimming left V 5 bases short and J 5 bases short, with 16 bases between.

This rearrangement joins TRBV18 to TRBJ2-4; D remains unclear. The V end was cut by 0 bases, the J end by 7 bases, with 7 bases between. CDR1 and CDR2 (germline): KGHSH, LQKENI. The CDR3 runs 13 residues. CDR3 residues: CASSPPTVNIQYF. The CDR3 bases are TGTGCCAGCTCACCACCAACGGTGAACATTCAGTACTTC.

V and J are TRBV5-5 and TRBJ1-1, with 8 positions matching TRBD1. Germline V lookup: CDR1 SGHKS, CDR2 YYEKEE (reference sequence). The CDR3 consists of 14 residues. Unmatched junction bases numbered 5, after V lost 3 bases and J lost 4 bases. For the CDR3, the DNA is TGTGCCAGCAGCTCCAGGGGGCAAGGCACTGAAGCTTTCTTT. As protein: CASSSRGQGTEAFF.

The chain couples TRBV4-2 to TRBJ1-5; no definite D call. CDR3 length equals 13 residues. V shed 1 base and J shed 8 bases, with 9 bases lying between them. Germline lookup yields CDR1 LGHNA and CDR2 YNFKEQ. The CDR3 sequence is CASSQGIYEPQHF. The CDR3 region has the DNA TGTGCCAGCAGCCAAGGTATTTATGAGCCCCAGCATTTT.